Listed below are T cell receptor beta chains from one sample, sequenced in a study of blood T cell repertoires in COVID-19. The table came from immunoSEQ multiplex PCR; TCRdb's copy has only in-frame clones and leaves some out. Among 52,000 or so clones, 85% to 95% were seen once, and the ten largest hold less than 4%. The sequenced sample was peripheral blood. These TCRs come from a man between 50 and 59 years old with acute or convalescent COVID-19. Both conserved end residues are part of each CDR3. The D gene is left open where the match is weak. A row's size may be missing; if present it is once, few, many or a size class.

J gene | clone size | D gene | V gene | CDR3 protein | CDR3 DNA
TRBJ2-1 | - | TRBD2 | TRBV12-3/TRBV12-4 | CASSSGTSFEQFF | TGTGCCAGCAGTTCCGGGACTAGCTTCGAGCAGTTCTTC
TRBJ1-4 | - | TRBD1 | TRBV19 | CASSRGTDEKLFF | TGTGCCAGTAGTAGGGGGACAGATGAAAAACTGTTTTTT
TRBJ2-7 | - | - | TRBV21-1 | CASSARASGPTYEQYF | TGTGCCAGCAGCGCCCGGGCTAGCGGGCCGACCTACGAGCAGTACTTC
TRBJ1-5 | - | - | TRBV6-2/TRBV6-3 | CASSHSDSNQPQHF | TGTGCCAGCAGTCACAGTGATAGCAATCAGCCCCAGCATTTT
TRBJ1-1 | - | - | TRBV5-1 | CASSLAAGNTEAFF | TGCGCCAGCAGCTTGGCGGCAGGGAACACTGAAGCTTTCTTT
TRBJ2-1 | - | - | TRBV15 | CATSRDRGWGGEQFF | TGTGCCACCAGCAGAGATCGGGGGTGGGGCGGGGAGCAGTTCTTC
TRBJ2-7 | - | - | TRBV6-5 | CASSYAPSGSYEQYF | TGTGCCAGCAGTTACGCCCCCTCAGGGTCCTACGAGCAGTACTTC
TRBJ2-3 | - | TRBD2 | TRBV24-1 | CATSDRGGSGDTQYF | TGTGCCACCAGTGATAGAGGCGGGAGCGGAGATACGCAGTATTTT
TRBJ2-1 | once | TRBD2 | TRBV19 | CASSMLAGVGSYNEQFF | TGTGCCAGTAGTATGCTAGCGGGAGTAGGCTCCTACAATGAGCAGTTCTTC
TRBJ1-6 | - | - | TRBV6-5 | CASTAGMTDSPLHF | TGTGCCAGCACGGCAGGGATGACGGATTCACCCCTCCACTTT
TRBJ1-4 | - | TRBD1 | TRBV4-1 | CASSQPGQVEKLFF | TGCGCCAGCAGCCAGCCGGGACAGGTTGAAAAACTGTTTTTT
TRBJ2-1 | - | - | TRBV7-2 | CASSQGTNEQFF | TGTGCCAGCAGCCAGGGAACGAATGAGCAGTTCTTC
TRBJ1-5 | - | TRBD1 | TRBV6-5 | CASSRQGRDQPQHF | TGTGCCAGCAGTCGACAGGGGAGGGATCAGCCCCAGCATTTT
TRBJ1-2 | few | - | TRBV3-1/TRBV3-2 | CASSHTGRDYGYTF | TGTGCCAGCAGCCATACAGGGAGAGACTATGGCTACACCTTC
TRBJ2-1 | - | TRBD2 | TRBV5-6 | CASSLRPLAGIYNEQFF | TGTGCCAGCAGCTTGAGGCCACTAGCGGGAATCTACAATGAGCAGTTCTTC
TRBJ2-2 | - | TRBD2 | TRBV24-1 | CATSDPRLAGGPVGTGELFF | TGTGCCACCAGTGACCCCCGACTAGCGGGAGGGCCGGTGGGCACCGGGGAGCTGTTTTTT
TRBJ1-4 | - | TRBD1 | TRBV5-1 | CASSLVTGVNEKLFF | TGCGCCAGCAGCTTGGTTACAGGGGTTAATGAAAAACTGTTTTTT
TRBJ1-6 | - | TRBD1 | TRBV9 | CASSGGDSNSPLHF | TGTGCCAGCAGCGGAGGGGACAGTAATTCACCCCTCCACTTT
TRBJ1-2 | - | TRBD1 | TRBV10-3 | CAISGGQGGYGYTF | TGTGCCATCAGTGGGGGACAGGGCGGCTATGGCTACACCTTC
TRBJ1-5 | - | - | TRBV12-3/TRBV12-4 | CASSPTDQPQHF | TGTGCCAGCAGTCCCACAGATCAGCCCCAGCATTTT
TRBJ1-1 | - | - | TRBV5-4 | CASSLGYVSTANGTEAFF | TGTGCCAGCAGCTTAGGGTACGTGTCGACAGCCAATGGGACTGAAGCTTTCTTT
TRBJ1-1 | - | TRBD1 | TRBV29-1 | CSVNRGMNTEAFF | TGCAGCGTCAACAGGGGGATGAACACTGAAGCTTTCTTT
TRBJ2-5 | once | TRBD1 | TRBV11-2 | CASSQGQGQETQYF | TGTGCCAGCAGCCAAGGACAGGGACAAGAGACCCAGTACTTC
TRBJ2-5 | - | TRBD2 | TRBV3-1/TRBV3-2 | CASSQVTSGRETQYF | TGTGCCAGCAGCCAAGTTACTAGCGGGAGAGAGACCCAGTACTTC
TRBJ2-2 | - | - | TRBV11-2 | CASSTARITNTGELFF | TGTGCCAGCAGCACCGCTAGAATTACGAACACCGGGGAGCTGTTTTTT
TRBJ2-1 | - | TRBD2 | TRBV18 | CASSPLVTSGSRNEQFF | TGTGCCAGCTCACCACTCGTGACTAGCGGGAGCAGAAATGAGCAGTTCTTC